This is a list of T cell receptor beta chains from one sample in a study of cytomegalovirus exposure and HLA in healthy donors. Libraries were prepared by immunoSEQ multiplex PCR; TCRdb keeps only in-frame clonotypes and omits some of them. Of 150,000 to 200,000 clones in the sample, around 87% were seen once. Sequencing was carried out using PBMCs. Receptor source: a woman younger than 35 in good health and CMV-seronegative. CDR3s include the opening cysteine and the closing phenylalanine or tryptophan. D genes are given only for firm matches. Clone size appears in some rows only: once, few, many, or a class for an expanded clone.

length	V	size	J	D	DNA	CDR3
16	TRBV7-6	.	TRBJ2-7	TRBD1	TGTGCCAGCAGCCCAGGGTACAGGGGGCCCTCCTACGAGCAGTACTTC	CASSPGYRGPSYEQYF
15	TRBV12-5	.	TRBJ1-5	.	TGTGCTAGTGGCCAGGGCATATTGAGCAATCAGCCCCAGCATTTT	CASGQGILSNQPQHF
14	TRBV30	.	TRBJ2-6	.	TGTGCCTCACCAAACAGGGCTGGGGCCAACGTCCTGACTTTC	CASPNRAGANVLTF
14	TRBV7-2	.	TRBJ2-7	TRBD2	TGTGCCAGCAGTTCTAGCGGGATTTCCTACGAGCAGTACTTC	CASSSSGISYEQYF
16	TRBV7-9	once	TRBJ2-5	.	TGTGCCAGCAGCTTACTGTCGGGGAGGGGGAGGAAGACCCAGTACTTC	CASSLLSGRGRKTQYF
14	TRBV4-3	.	TRBJ1-3	.	TGCGCCAGCGCTGAGGACAGCTCTGGAAACACCATATATTTT	CASAEDSSGNTIYF
12	TRBV7-9	.	TRBJ2-7	TRBD1	TGTGCCAGCAGCTTAGAGGAGAGGGGGCGTTACTTC	CASSLEERGRYF
14	TRBV7-9	.	TRBJ1-2	TRBD1	TGTGCCAGCAGCGAAGAGGGGGCAGGCTATGGCTACACCTTC	CASSEEGAGYGYTF
16	TRBV15	.	TRBJ2-1	.	TGTGCCACCAGCAGAGCTAGGGGATCATCTCGCGATGAGCAGTTCTTC	CATSRARGSSRDEQFF
16	TRBV2	once	TRBJ2-3	.	TGTGCCAGCAGTGAATCCGCAGGGGCCAGCACAGATACGCAGTATTTT	CASSESAGASTDTQYF
15	TRBV18	.	TRBJ1-3	TRBD1	TGTGCCAGCTCACCAACAACAGGGGAAGGTGACACCATATATTTT	CASSPTTGEGDTIYF
14	TRBV7-6	.	TRBJ2-7	TRBD2	TGTGCCAGCAGCCCGGGACTAGCGGGAGGCGAGCAGTACTTC	CASSPGLAGGEQYF
15	TRBV4-1	.	TRBJ1-1	.	TGCGCCAGCAGCCAACCTTTGCAGGGAAACACTGAAGCTTTCTTT	CASSQPLQGNTEAFF
14	TRBV6-6	once	TRBJ2-7	TRBD1	TGTGCCAGCAGTGCCCGGGACAGGTACTACGAGCAGTACTTC	CASSARDRYYEQYF
14	TRBV30	.	TRBJ1-1	TRBD1	TGTGCCTGGAGTCGGGGACAGGGGAACACTGAAGCTTTCTTT	CAWSRGQGNTEAFF
14	TRBV9	.	TRBJ1-2	.	TGTGCCAGCAGCGTAGCGCTCAGGGGCTACGGCTACACCTTC	CASSVALRGYGYTF
17	TRBV4-2	.	TRBJ2-1	TRBD2	TGTGCCAGCAGCCCATTAGGGGGCGGGGGGGCCGGGGATGAGCAGTTCTTC	CASSPLGGGGAGDEQFF
15	TRBV25-1	.	TRBJ2-1	TRBD2	TGTGCCAGCGTCCCCGGGACTAGCGGAAACAATGAGCAGTTCTTC	CASVPGTSGNNEQFF
14	TRBV9	.	TRBJ2-2	TRBD1	TGTGCCAGCGGGAAGACAGGGGAGGCCGGGGAGCTGTTTTTT	CASGKTGEAGELFF
14	TRBV5-1	.	TRBJ1-4	.	TGCGCCAGCAGCTTTGGGGGGTCGTCTGAAAAACTGTTTTTT	CASSFGGSSEKLFF
14	TRBV5-4	.	TRBJ1-3	.	TGTGCCAGCAGCTCGACGGGTTCTGGAAACACCATATATTTT	CASSSTGSGNTIYF
13	TRBV5-1	once	TRBJ2-1	.	TGCGCCAGCAGCCCCCCAGGGTACAATGAGCAGTTCTTC	CASSPPGYNEQFF
14	TRBV5-1	once	TRBJ2-1	TRBD2	TGCGCCACGGGGACTAGCGGGAACGTCAATGAGCAGTTCTTC	CATGTSGNVNEQFF
16	TRBV7-2	.	TRBJ2-5	.	TGTGCCAGCAGCTTAGCGGGGGCGGGCTGGGAGGAGACCCAGTACTTC	CASSLAGAGWEETQYF
15	TRBV5-4	.	TRBJ2-3	TRBD2	TGTGCCAGCAGCCCGGGGGGTACTAGCACAGATACGCAGTATTTT	CASSPGGTSTDTQYF
14	TRBV5-1	.	TRBJ2-5	.	TGCGCCAGCAGCTTGGGACAGAGCCAAGAGACCCAGTACTTC	CASSLGQSQETQYF
16	TRBV11-3	.	TRBJ1-1	TRBD1	TGTGCCAGCAGCCCGGAGACAGGGGGCCTGGCCACTGAAGCTTTCTTT	CASSPETGGLATEAFF
14	TRBV5-4	once	TRBJ2-7	TRBD1	TGTGCCAGCAGCGGGACAGGGCCATCCTACGAGCAGTACTTC	CASSGTGPSYEQYF
15	TRBV10-1	few	TRBJ1-1	TRBD1	TGCGCCAGCAGTGAAGTCGGGACAGAGAACACTGAAGCTTTCTTT	CASSEVGTENTEAFF
20	TRBV2	.	TRBJ2-4	TRBD2	TGTGCCAGCAGTGAATCTCGGGGACTAGCGACCTCGGGACCGAAAAACATTCAGTACTTC	CASSESRGLATSGPKNIQYF
14	TRBV10-3	.	TRBJ1-3	.	TGTGCCATCAGAGGAGACAGCTCTGGAAACACCATATATTTT	CAIRGDSSGNTIYF
12	TRBV6-6	.	TRBJ2-7	TRBD2	TGTGCCAGCACAGCGGGAGACGACGAGCAGTACTTC	CASTAGDDEQYF
15	TRBV18	.	TRBJ1-2	TRBD1	TGTGCCAGCTCACCACCGGGGACAGGGTCTTACGGCTACACCTTC	CASSPPGTGSYGYTF
13	TRBV7-9	.	TRBJ1-1	.	TGTGCCAGCAGCTTACAGGTGAACACTGAAGCTTTCTTT	CASSLQVNTEAFF
16	TRBV15	once	TRBJ1-3	TRBD1	TGTGCCACCAGCAGAGACCGCGGGACAGGTGGAAACACCATATATTTT	CATSRDRGTGGNTIYF
16	TRBV6-6	.	TRBJ1-2	.	TGTGCCAGCAGTTACGCGACAGCCCCTGGGGACTATGGCTACACCTTC	CASSYATAPGDYGYTF
13	TRBV9	.	TRBJ1-1	.	TGTGCCAGCAGCGCGCTCGGGGACACTGAAGCTTTCTTT	CASSALGDTEAFF
15	TRBV29-1	.	TRBJ2-3	TRBD2	TGCAGCGTTGAAGAAGGTAGCGGGGGCCCAGATACGCGGTATTTT	CSVEEGSGGPDTRYF
11	TRBV5-6	once	TRBJ2-1	.	TGTGCCAGCAGCTCTGGCCTGGAGCAGTTCTTC	CASSSGLEQFF
12	TRBV11-3	.	TRBJ2-1	.	TGTGCCAGCAGCTTAGATACAGGACTACAGTTCTTC	CASSLDTGLQFF
14	TRBV30	.	TRBJ2-5	.	TGTGCCTGGAGTGGGCTGACAGGCAGAGAGACCCAGTACTTC	CAWSGLTGRETQYF
15	TRBV4-2	.	TRBJ2-3	TRBD2	TGTGCCAGCAGCCCAGTTACAGCGGGGGGCGATACGCAGTATTTT	CASSPVTAGGDTQYF
15	TRBV5-1	.	TRBJ2-6	.	TGCGCCAGCAGCTTGGGTGTAGCTGGGGCCAACGTCCTGACTTTC	CASSLGVAGANVLTF
12	TRBV2	once	TRBJ1-6	TRBD1	TGTGCCAGCAGGACAGGGAAACCACCCCTCCACTTT	CASRTGKPPLHF
18	TRBV4-2	.	TRBJ2-7	TRBD1	TGTGCCAGCAGCCAAAAGTTGGGGACAGGGCCTAATACCTACGAGCAGTACTTC	CASSQKLGTGPNTYEQYF
15	TRBV7-2	.	TRBJ2-5	TRBD2	TGTGCCAGCAGCAGCCCTAGCGGCCTCCAAGAGACCCAGTACTTC	CASSSPSGLQETQYF
15	TRBV6-1	.	TRBJ2-1	.	TGTGCCAGCACTGCCCATGTGGGGGCTGTGGATGAGCAGTTCTTC	CASTAHVGAVDEQFF
15	TRBV11-3	.	TRBJ2-1	TRBD1	TGTGCCAGCAGCTTAGGGGGACAGGAGACCAATGAGCAGTTCTTC	CASSLGGQETNEQFF
16	TRBV19	.	TRBJ1-2	TRBD1	TGTGCCAGTAGTAGGTGGGACAGGGAGTACAGCTATGGCTACACCTTC	CASSRWDREYSYGYTF
13	TRBV4-1	.	TRBJ2-3	.	TGCGCCAGCAGCCAAGCCCCCCGGGATACGCAGTATTTT	CASSQAPRDTQYF
13	TRBV28	.	TRBJ1-2	TRBD1	TGTGCCAGCAGTTACGGGACAGGGGATGGCTACACCTTC	CASSYGTGDGYTF
15	TRBV4-2	.	TRBJ1-1	TRBD1	TGTGCCAGCAGCCAAGGCCCGGACAGGGCCACTGAAGCTTTCTTT	CASSQGPDRATEAFF
13	TRBV4-3	.	TRBJ1-1	.	TGCGCCAGCAGCCAGGTAGAGAACACTGAAGCTTTCTTT	CASSQVENTEAFF
18	TRBV6-1	.	TRBJ2-7	TRBD1	TGTGCCAGCAGTGAAGGAATGACAGGGGGCGCTTATCCATACGAGCAGTACTTC	CASSEGMTGGAYPYEQYF
16	TRBV28	.	TRBJ2-7	TRBD2	TGTGCCAGCAGTTCCTGGACTAGCGGGACCTCCTACGAGCAGTACTTC	CASSSWTSGTSYEQYF
15	TRBV4-1	once	TRBJ1-6	.	TGCGCCAGCAGCCAAGCGCGGGGTCGGGATTCACCCCTCCACTTT	CASSQARGRDSPLHF
13	TRBV29-1	.	TRBJ1-1	TRBD1	TGCAGCGGGGGACAGGGGGAGAACACTGAAGCTTTCTTT	CSGGQGENTEAFF
12	TRBV29-1	.	TRBJ2-7	TRBD2	TGCAGCGTAGCGGGAGGGTCCTACGAGCAGTACTTC	CSVAGGSYEQYF
13	TRBV18	.	TRBJ2-3	TRBD1	TGTGCCAGCTCCCTTGACAGGGCAGATACGCAGTATTTT	CASSLDRADTQYF
17	TRBV6-4	.	TRBJ2-7	TRBD2	TGTGCCAGCAGTGAGTTCCGGCTAGCGGGGTTCTCCTACGAGCAGTACTTC	CASSEFRLAGFSYEQYF